This TCR beta chain was obtained from a study of T cell responses to AZD1222 COVID-19 vaccine. Study results and caveats: It was only a handful of AZD1222 recipients who were seropositive at baseline. All repertoire sampling was performed exclusively after the peak T cell response.

Turning to this clone: The antigen remains unidentified.

Assay: immunoSEQ multiplex PCR; the TCRdb copy retains only in-frame clones and omits some. The repertoire holds 70,000 to 95,000 clones, with 75% to 95% as singletons. This CDR3 contains 17 residues. CDR1 is SGHAT, CDR2 FQNNGV, per germline. Trimming took off 5 bases at V and 4 bases at J, with 21 bases between the two ends. This specimen consisted of peripheral blood, obtained 28 days after the second AZD1222 dose. The rearrangement links TRBV11-2 to TRBJ2-1; maybe TRBD2 (6 bases). This TCR was recovered from an adult who received the AZD1222 COVID-19 vaccine. The CDR3 DNA follows: TGTGCCAGCAGCCTCGGAGAGATAGCGGTCTATTACAATGAGCAGTTCTTC. Encoded protein: CASSLGEIAVYYNEQFF.